The 19 T cell receptor beta chains given below trace back to one sample, sequenced in a study of blood T cells in healthy people across ages. Through a sample-barcoded 5' primer and a J-beta primer mix, a second PCR was run for roughly 6 to 11 cycles. One entry per CDR3 protein, called by TCRdb with MiXCR from the 5' RACE reads. The table includes 1,100,000 or so distinct CDR3 sequences, over 35% detected once. The sample consisted of blood. These receptors all stem from a woman between 55 and 75 years old in good health.

This chain links TRBV27 with TRBJ2-5, with no clear D. Trimming cost V 7 bases and J 7 bases, with 10 bases left between them. The CDR3 totals 11 residues. In germline, CDR1 is MNHEY, CDR2 SMNVEV (reference sequence). Written as DNA, the CDR3 is TGTGCCAGCATATTGCGCGGGACCCAGTACTTC. Its protein is CASILRGTQYF.

This clonotype was observed a handful of times. The V and J genes are TRBV29-1 and TRBJ2-7, with a weak D call TRBD2 (6 bases). The CDR3 is made up of 13 amino acids. V was shortened by 3 bases and J by 3 bases, with 12 bases between the two germline ends. Per the germline V gene, CDR1 is SQVTM and CDR2 is ANQGSEA. The CDR3 region is CSVESRENYEQYF. DNA for the CDR3: TGCAGCGTTGAGAGCCGGGAGAACTACGAGCAGTACTTC.

This clonotype has just a few counts. The rearrangement links TRBV20-1 to TRBJ2-3; the match to TRBD2 covers 7 bases. The CDR3 is 17 residues long. Germline V lookup: CDR1 DFQATT, CDR2 SNEGSKA (reference sequence). The V segment lost 4 bases and the J segment 0 bases; nucleotides outside the gene matches: 13. The CDR3 nucleotides read TGCAGTGCTACCCGACTGAGCGGGGCAACTAGCACAGATACGCAGTATTTT. Translated: CSATRLSGATSTDTQYF.

The chain recombines TRBV5-1 with TRBJ1-6; D unclear. The CDR3 sequence is 14 residues long. V lost 6 bases, J lost 4 bases, and 11 bases lay in between. Germline CDR1 reads SGHRS; CDR2 reads YFSETQ. DNA for the CDR3: TGCGCCAGCACCGTCGCGGATTATAATTCACCCCTCCACTTT. Amino acids: CASTVADYNSPLHF.

The chain couples TRBV7-8 to TRBJ1-2, with a weak D call TRBD1 (5 bases). The V and J ends lost 0 bases and 3 bases respectively, with 14 bases between them. Germline V gene lookup returns CDR1 SGHVS and CDR2 FQNEAQ. The CDR3 is made up of 16 amino acids. The CDR3: CASSLAWGGMDYGYTF. For the CDR3, the DNA is TGTGCCAGCAGCTTAGCCTGGGGGGGGATGGACTATGGCTACACCTTC.

This rearrangement joins TRBV6-6 to TRBJ2-1; D is tentatively TRBD1 or TRBD2 (6 bases each). Germline CDR1 is MNHNY and CDR2 is SVGAGI (reference sequence). V shed 4 bases and J shed 7 bases, with 14 bases lying between them. The CDR3 spans 14 residues. The DNA of the CDR3 is TGTGCCAGCAGTTTTGGGGGGCGAGGGAATGAGCAGTTCTTC. Its translation is CASSFGGRGNEQFF.

This clonotype showed up just a few times. The chain recombines TRBV7-9 with TRBJ2-5; D is possibly TRBD2 (6 bases). Germline assignment: CDR1 SEHNR and CDR2 FQNEAQ (reference sequence). The CDR3 has 14 residues. Trimming removed 1 base from V and 6 bases from J, with 12 bases in between. CDR3 DNA: TGTGCCAGCAGCTTAGATACTAGCAGGCAGACCCAGTACTTC. It encodes CASSLDTSRQTQYF.

The chain carries TRBV3-1 and TRBJ2-1; TRBD2 aligns across 13 bases. V lost 3 bases, J lost 10 bases, and 9 bases stayed unmatched. This CDR3 has 16 amino acids. Germline V gene lookup returns CDR1 LGHDT and CDR2 YNNKEL (reference sequence). The CDR3 is CASSQQLAGGVNEQFF. The CDR3 region has the DNA TGTGCCAGCAGCCAGCAACTAGCGGGAGGGGTCAACGAGCAGTTCTTC.

This clonotype was found many times. This rearrangement joins TRBV13 to TRBJ2-3; 7 positions agree with TRBD2. CDR3 size: 16 residues. The ends lost 5 bases at V and 6 bases at J; junction bases unmatched: 14. In germline, CDR1 is PRHDT, CDR2 FYEKMQ (reference sequence). CDR3 bases: TGTGCCAGCAGCCCTCCGAGGCGGGAGTTTGGGGATACGCAGTATTTT. Translated: CASSPPRREFGDTQYF.

This chain connects TRBV7-6 to TRBJ2-7, with 8 bases matching TRBD1. Germline CDR1 reads SGHVS; CDR2 reads FNYEAQ. The CDR3 has 15 amino acids. V trimming: 4 bases; J trimming: 6 bases; junction bases outside the gene matches: 11. CDR3 bases: TGTGCCAGCAGCTCCGGCCCAGGACAGGGAAGCGAGCAGTACTTC. Its protein is CASSSGPGQGSEQYF.

V usage is TRBV4-2 and J usage is TRBJ2-6, with unresolved D. The length of the CDR3 is 16 residues. Trimming cost V 1 base and J 0 bases, with 7 bases left between them. Germline V gene sequence: CDR1 LGHNA, CDR2 YNFKEQ. The CDR3 region has the DNA TGTGCCAGCAGCCAAGGTCTTAGCTCTGGGGCCAACGTCCTGACTTTC. It encodes CASSQGLSSGANVLTF.

The genes are TRBV20-1 and TRBJ2-1; D is possibly TRBD2 (6 bases). The CDR3 spans 13 residues. Germline lookup yields CDR1 DFQATT and CDR2 SNEGSKA (reference sequence). V was clipped by 1 base and J by 6 bases, with 10 bases between them. The CDR3 loop is CSARVRAGNEQFF. For the CDR3, the DNA is TGCAGTGCTAGAGTAAGAGCGGGCAATGAGCAGTTCTTC.

The chain carries TRBV20-1 and TRBJ2-3; TRBD1 might be the D (6 bases). There are 12 residues in the CDR3. Germline CDR1 DFQATT, CDR2 SNEGSKA (reference sequence). V shed 5 bases and J shed 4 bases, with 10 bases lying between them. The DNA of the CDR3 is TGCAGTGCTTGGGGGCAGGCAGATACGCAGTATTTT. Translating gives CSAWGQADTQYF.

This clonotype appeared a few times. The chain couples TRBV10-3 to TRBJ2-7; D possibly corresponds to TRBD2 (5 bases). Germline V gene data show CDR1 as ENHRY and CDR2 as SYGVKD. The CDR3 is 15 amino acids. Trimming took 0 bases from V and 2 from J, leaving 11 bases between them. This chain's CDR3 is CAISESSGSPYEQYF. CDR3 nucleotides: TGTGCCATCAGTGAGTCGAGCGGATCCCCCTACGAGCAGTACTTC.

This sequence joins TRBV5-6 and TRBJ1-1, with a possible D match to TRBD1 (5 bases). The CDR3 contains 16 residues. V was cut by 4 bases and J by 2 bases, with 18 bases left in between. Germline V lookup: CDR1 SGHDT, CDR2 YYEEEE. CDR3 nucleotide sequence: TGTGCCAGCAGCGAATCAGTCGGGGGGTTTAACACTGAAGCTTTCTTT. Residues: CASSESVGGFNTEAFF.

J is TRBJ2-5 and V is TRBV5-1; D gene ambiguous. The CDR3 is 10 residues long. The ends were cut back, 1 base at V and 10 bases at J, with 5 bases in the middle. CDR1 and CDR2 (germline): SGHRS, YFSETQ. The CDR3 region is CASSLWVQYF. In nucleotides, the CDR3 is TGCGCCAGCAGCTTGTGGGTCCAGTACTTC. The whole variable domain, filled in from reference TRBV5-1 and TRBJ2-5, reads KAGVTQTPRYLIKTRGQQVTLSCSPISGHRSVSWYQQTPGQGLQFLFEYFSETQRNKGNFPGRFSGRQFSNSRSEMNVSTLELGDSALYLCASSLWVQYFGPGTRLLVL.

This clonotype was seen a few times. This rearrangement joins TRBV9 to TRBJ1-2, with D maybe TRBD1 (6 bases). V shed 4 bases and J shed 3 bases, with 19 bases lying between them. Germline CDR1 reads SGDLS; CDR2 reads YYNGEE. The CDR3 consists of 16 residues. CDR3 sequence (DNA): TGTGCCAGCAGCCTGTTTGACAGGACATCACACTATGGCTACACCTTC. Protein: CASSLFDRTSHYGYTF.

This clonotype was detected a few times. The V call is TRBV5-6, the J call TRBJ2-7; D may match TRBD1 or TRBD2 (5 bases each). Germline CDR1 reads SGHDT; CDR2 reads YYEEEE. Trimming removed 3 bases from V and 3 bases from J, with 10 bases in between. This CDR3 is 13 amino acids long. The chain's CDR3 is CASSSQGDYEQYF. The CDR3 DNA is TGTGCCAGCAGCTCCCAGGGAGACTACGAGCAGTACTTC.

The J gene is TRBJ2-1, the V gene TRBV6-1, with 7 bases fitting TRBD2. CDR1 is MNHNS and CDR2 is SASEGT in the germline V gene. CDR3 length: 13 amino acids. Trimming cost V 6 bases and J 9 bases; bases outside gene matches: 8. The DNA of the CDR3 is TGTGCCAGCAGGATGGGAGGGAATGGTGAGCAGTTCTTC. This encodes CASRMGGNGEQFF.